The T cell receptor beta chain described here comes from a study of blood T cell repertoires in COVID-19. Background on the study: The United States, Italy and Spain were the sources of the acute and convalescent COVID-19 samples. T cells, B-cell-depleted T cells, or PBMCs supplied cDNA or gDNA.

Original processing methods: Amplified reference gene primers provided the basis for estimating nucleated cell counts. Sequenced by immunoSEQ multiplex PCR; TCRdb stores in-frame clones only, minus some. The DNA was the basis for D and trimming; V, J and clone size are from that table. Found here are approximately 300,000 clones, approximately 90% of them singletons; the top ten hold 6% to 8%. Enrolled during active infection, Seattle patients were then followed longitudinally. Trimming left V 2 bases short and J 3 bases short, with 17 bases between. The germline CDR1 and CDR2 sequences are SQVTM and ANQGSEA. This CDR3 has 15 amino acids.

Material for sequencing was peripheral blood. The clonotype comes from a woman between 50 and 59 years old with COVID-19, enrolled during active disease. V usage is TRBV29-1 and J usage is TRBJ2-7, with a possible D match to TRBD1 (5 bases). The CDR3 DNA follows: TGCAGCGTTGAACACAGGACAACCCCCCACTACGAGCAGTACTTC. It encodes CSVEHRTTPHYEQYF.